These 11 T cell receptor beta chains were all obtained from the same sample, sequenced in a study of blood T cell repertoires in COVID-19. Repertoires were generated with immunoSEQ multiplex PCR, while TCRdb's copy carries only in-frame clones and drops some. The sample holds approximately 320,000 clones, roughly 89% seen once. The material sequenced was peripheral blood. Receptors originate from a woman aged 30 to 39 with COVID-19, enrolled during active disease.

A word on this clone: In the same sample, other DNA sequences code for this CDR3. CDR3 nucleotide sequence: TGCGCCAGCAGCTCGACAGCAACTAATGAAAAACTGTTTTTT. Protein sequence: CASSSTATNEKLFF. The V gene is TRBV5-1, the J gene TRBJ1-4; D may be TRBD1 (5 bases). Trimming pared 3 bases from V and 0 bases from J, leaving 6 bases between. Germline V lookup: CDR1 SGHRS, CDR2 YFSETQ. CDR3 length: 14 residues. Together with reference TRBV5-1 and TRBJ1-4, the CDR3 gives the full variable domain: KAGVTQTPRYLIKTRGQQVTLSCSPISGHRSVSWYQQTPGQGLQFLFEYFSETQRNKGNFPGRFSGRQFSNSRSEMNVSTLELGDSALYLCASSSTATNEKLFFGSGTQLSVL.

The J gene is TRBJ2-1, the V gene TRBV3-1 (or the pseudogene TRBV3-2); 7 nucleotides match TRBD2. The germline V gene encodes CDR1 LGHDT and CDR2 YNNKEL (reference sequence). V trimming: 1 base; J trimming: 1 base; junction bases outside the gene matches: 1. CDR3 size: 15 residues. CDR3 protein: CASSQAGGSYNEQFF. The CDR3 DNA is TGTGCCAGCAGCCAAGCCGGGGGGTCCTACAATGAGCAGTTCTTC.

V is TRBV6-6 and J is TRBJ2-3; no clear D gene. The CDR3 length is 11 residues. The V gene lost 6 bases and the J gene lost 5 bases, with 6 bases spanning the gap. Germline V lookup: CDR1 MNHNY, CDR2 SVGAGI (reference sequence). CDR3 protein: CASSPRDTQYF. In DNA, the CDR3 is TGTGCCAGCAGCCCGAGAGATACGCAGTATTTT.

This chain uses TRBV27 with TRBJ2-1, with TRBD2 identical over 9 bases. With V trimmed by 0 bases and J by 4 bases, 4 bases remained unmatched. Germline-derived CDR1 and CDR2 are MNHEY and SMNVEV (reference sequence). This CDR3 is 16 amino acids long. The CDR3: CASSLSGGGAYNEQFF. CDR3 nucleotides: TGTGCCAGCAGTTTATCCGGCGGGGGGGCTTACAATGAGCAGTTCTTC.

This clone was picked up one time. One junction end does not reproduce the germline sequence, and a read error may be involved. This sequence joins TRBV28 and TRBJ1-2; possible D gene TRBD1, 6 bases. The CDR3 extends over 13 amino acids. The V gene's germline CDR1 is MDHEN and CDR2 SYDVKM. CDR3 sequence: CASSLWGAPESEF. Written as DNA, the CDR3 is TGTGCCAGCAGTTTATGGGGGGCCCCGGAGTCTGAATTC.

This clone appeared many times. The chain couples TRBV11-2 to TRBJ2-7, with 9 bases matching TRBD1. The CDR3 totals 16 residues. J gave up 5 bases and V 1 base, and 9 bases lay outside the gene matches. CDR1 SGHAT and CDR2 FQNNGV come from the germline V gene. The CDR3 DNA follows: TGTGCCAGCAGCTTAGGTCCGGGGACAGGGATGAACGAGCAGTACTTC. This gives the protein CASSLGPGTGMNEQYF.

This rearrangement joins TRBV29-1 to TRBJ2-2, with D possibly being TRBD1 (6 bases). This CDR3 region has 12 residues. V lost 4 bases and J lost 6, with 9 bases in between. The germline CDR1 and CDR2 sequences are SQVTM and ANQGSEA. CDR3 in DNA: TGCAGCGTTGTGGGGGCCGCCGGGGAGCTGTTTTTT. Translation: CSVVGAAGELFF.

The V gene is TRBV19, the J gene TRBJ2-7; 11 bases match TRBD2. The CDR3 has 15 residues. The germline gives CDR1 LNHDA, CDR2 SQIVND (reference sequence). Unmatched junction bases numbered 7, after V lost 6 bases and J lost 3 bases. CDR3 nucleotides: TGTGCCAGTAGCGCCGGGACTAGCGGAAACTACGAGCAGTACTTC. It encodes CASSAGTSGNYEQYF.

In nucleotides, the CDR3 is TGTGCCACCAGCCCTCGGGGCGGGGGGCCAGATACGCAGTATTTT. Translated, it gives CATSPRGGGPDTQYF. The chain employs TRBV24-1 and TRBJ2-3, with 8 nucleotides matching TRBD2. After removal of 7 bases from V and 4 bases from J, the junction contained 9 bases not matched to a gene. The germline CDR1 and CDR2 sequences are KGHDR and SFDVKD. The CDR3 has 15 residues.

This chain joins TRBV7-6 and TRBJ2-3; 9 bases fit TRBD2. The trim removed 3 bases at V and 6 bases at J, leaving 10 bases unmatched. The CDR3 totals 16 residues. CDR1 is SGHVS and CDR2 is FNYEAQ in the germline V gene. The CDR3 DNA is TGTGCCAGCAGCTTCCGACTAGCGGCGGGCAGGGATACGCAGTATTTT. This translates into CASSFRLAAGRDTQYF.

This chain uses TRBV7-6 with TRBJ1-6; TRBD1 agrees at 10 bases. The trim removed 6 bases at V and 7 bases at J, leaving 6 bases unmatched. Germline CDR1 SGHVS, CDR2 FNYEAQ. This CDR3 comprises 15 residues. The CDR3 nucleotides are TGTGCCAGCAGGAGAAGGACAGGGGGGAATTCACCCCTCCACTTT. This gives the protein CASRRRTGGNSPLHF.